The clone carrying this T cell receptor (beta chain) was seen a handful of times. What it binds is not known. TCRdb reanalysed the 5' RACE reads using MiXCR and keeps one entry per CDR3 protein. The table shows roughly 350,000 distinct CDR3 sequences, with around 21% occurring only once. This sample was taken from a study of T-cell memory formation after mild COVID-19. The CDR3 is made up of 14 amino acids. Looked up from germline, CDR1 is LGHDT and CDR2 is YNNKEL (reference sequence). Trimming pared 4 bases from V and 7 bases from J, leaving 16 bases between. Findings and caveats of the study: Some SARS-CoV-2-responding clones were already detected in memory before infection. CD4+ bias marked clones expanding day 15 to 37, unlike balanced contracting clones. The CD4+ clones that contracted clustered mainly within CM and EM, and the CD8+ clones concentrated in EMRA.

This TCR came from an adult woman who had mild COVID-19 (a few samples of this study predate the infection). Cell type and time point are not known. The chain uses TRBV3-1 and TRBJ1-1, with D unresolved. Material for sequencing was PBMCs or a T cell subset sorted from them (not recorded which). Written as DNA, the CDR3 is TGTGCCAGCAGCCGCCCCGGATTGGGGTTTGAAGCTTTCTTT. Amino acids: CASSRPGLGFEAFF.